This passage covers 5 T cell receptor beta chains from one sample sequenced in a study of sequential checkpoint blockade in melanoma. This table comes from immunoSEQ multiplex PCR, and its TCRdb copy is limited to in-frame clones, with some not included. Of 25,000 to 30,000 clones in the sample, under 85% were seen once. The sample's treatment: randomized to nivolumab then ipilimumab (arm A) or the reverse (arm B). Specimen: CD8+ T cells sorted from blood (inferred from file names), collected from a patient given nivolumab and ipilimumab in sequence. The receptors originated from a human donor with melanoma.

This clone was observed a few times. The chain recombines TRBV21-1 with TRBJ1-2; the table assigns TRBD1, which was not confirmed against the DNA. TRBV21-1 has pseudogene status. The CDR3 consists of 16 residues. CDR3 sequence reads: CASSKAVSTGGLSYTF. The CDR3 DNA reads as TGTGCCAGCAGCAAAGCGGTCTCCACAGGGGGGTTGAGCTACACCTTC.

The chain has TRBV27 and TRBJ2-7; a weak D match, TRBD1 (6 bases). Germline values: CDR1 MNHEY, CDR2 SMNVEV (reference sequence). V lost 3 bases to trimming and J lost 1 base, with 16 bases between them. This CDR3 has 16 amino acids. The CDR3 nucleotides read TGTGCCAGCAGTTTTTCGTTCGCGGACAGATCCTACGAGCAGTACTTC. Protein: CASSFSFADRSYEQYF.

The chain is built from TRBV9 and TRBJ1-4; D unclear. Germline lookup yields CDR1 SGDLS and CDR2 YYNGEE. CDR3 length equals 14 residues. Trimming pared 3 bases from V and 4 bases from J, leaving 10 bases between. CDR3: CASSESPLNEKLFF. CDR3 sequence (DNA): TGTGCCAGCAGCGAAAGCCCCCTTAATGAAAAACTGTTTTTT.

The chain joins TRBV6-5 to TRBJ2-7; possible D gene TRBD1, 6 bases. This CDR3 is 13 amino acids long. CDR1 and CDR2 (germline): MNHEY, SVGAGI. Trimming took 2 bases from V and 5 from J, leaving 10 bases between them. The CDR3 nucleotides are TGTGCCAGCAGTTACAGCGCAGGGGACGAGCAGTACTTC. It yields the protein CASSYSAGDEQYF.

The chain employs TRBV27 and TRBJ1-1; D gene uncertain. The V gene lost 3 bases and the J gene lost 1 base, with 15 bases spanning the gap. CDR1 is MNHEY, CDR2 SMNVEV, per germline (reference sequence). This CDR3 region has 16 residues. CDR3 coding DNA: TGTGCCAGCAGTTTTTTCGGCGGTGATACGAACACTGAAGCTTTCTTT. Translating it yields CASSFFGGDTNTEAFF.